Here is one TCR beta chain with its context. Antigen unknown. TCRdb reanalysed the reads using MiXCR and keeps one entry per CDR3 protein. The repertoire holds tens of thousands of distinct CDR3 sequences, with around 20% as singletons. This record comes from a study of T cell repertoires in cytomegalovirus infection. Study-level findings and limits: Identification of carriers of CMV plus the relevant HLA was performed using cumulative public TCR beta family frequency. Dominating the ex vivo response were HLA-C-restricted CMV-specific TCR beta clonotypes.

The germline gives CDR1 SGHTA, CDR2 FQGNSA. There are 18 residues in the CDR3. V lost 1 base to trimming and J lost 2 bases, with 20 bases between them. This TCR derives from a human donor in good health (CMV status not recorded). Some clones in this sample may be carry-over from other donors' samples. The chain recombines TRBV7-2 with TRBJ1-1, with D possibly matching TRBD1 (5 bases). Sequences were derived from CD8+ T cells from cultured PBMCs, sampled from culture after CMV antigen stimulation. CDR3 DNA sequence: TGTGCCAGCAGCTTAGGGGACGAATTGGAGGGGTTAAACACTGAAGCTTTCTTT. It translates to CASSLGDELEGLNTEAFF.